The 6 T cell receptor beta chains given below trace back to one sample, sequenced in a study of T cell responses to AZD1222 COVID-19 vaccine. Data came from immunoSEQ multiplex PCR; TCRdb stores just in-frame clones and leaves some out. The sample gives 150,000 to 200,000 clones, more than 85% of which show up once; 0.7% to 0.9% is in the top ten. Source: peripheral blood, taken on day 0 of AZD1222 vaccination. These receptors all come from an adult in good health.

The rearrangement uses TRBV15 and TRBJ2-1, with D perhaps TRBD2 (6 bases). The ends were cut back, 3 bases at V and 6 bases at J, with 15 bases in the middle. The CDR3 loop spans 15 amino acids. CDR1 is LNHNV and CDR2 is YYDKDF in the germline V gene (reference sequence). The DNA of the CDR3 is TGTGCCACCAGCAGGTATACCGGGACTCCCAATGAGCAGTTCTTC. It specifies CATSRYTGTPNEQFF.

The V gene is TRBV6-5, the J gene TRBJ1-1; D not resolved. The CDR3 totals 13 residues. Trimming shortened V by 4 bases and J by 3 bases, and 9 bases separated the two germline ends. Germline CDR1 and CDR2: MNHEY and SVGAGI. The DNA of the CDR3 is TGTGCCAGCAGTTGGAGTGGGCACACTGAAGCTTTCTTT. Protein sequence: CASSWSGHTEAFF.

This chain links TRBV27 with TRBJ2-1; 11 bases map to TRBD2. The CDR3 totals 15 residues. Per the germline V gene, CDR1 is MNHEY and CDR2 is SMNVEV (reference sequence). The V gene end was trimmed by 4 bases and the J gene end by 6 bases; junction bases not matched to a gene: 5. CDR3 DNA sequence: TGTGCCAGCAGTTCAATAGCGGGGGGGATCAATGAGCAGTTCTTC. Protein product: CASSSIAGGINEQFF.

The sample holds one count of this clone. The rearrangement uses TRBV4-1 and TRBJ1-5; D is unclear. The ends were cut back, 4 bases at V and 4 bases at J, with 11 bases in the middle. The CDR3 has 14 amino acids. From germline, CDR1 is MGHRA and CDR2 YSYEKL. CDR3 in DNA: TGCGCCAGCAGCCTTACATCGCTGAATCAGCCCCAGCATTTT. It yields the protein CASSLTSLNQPQHF.

This clone is a singleton in its sample. The chain links TRBV30 to TRBJ1-4, with no clear D. The CDR3 covers 13 residues. CDR1 is GTSNPN and CDR2 is SVGIG in the germline V gene (reference sequence). The germline V and J ends were trimmed by 8 bases and 8 bases, with 18 bases remaining between them. CDR3: CAGNRELQEKLFF. CDR3 DNA sequence: TGTGCCGGGAACCGGGAGCTTCAGGAAAAACTGTTTTTT.

The chain couples TRBV5-1 to TRBJ2-3; 13 positions agree with TRBD2. The CDR3 has 17 residues. Unmatched junction bases numbered 5, after V lost 4 bases and J lost 0 bases. Looked up from germline, CDR1 is SGHRS and CDR2 is YFSETQ. The CDR3 here is CASSERTSGGSTDTQYF. In DNA, the CDR3 is TGCGCCAGCAGCGAAAGGACTAGCGGGGGAAGCACAGATACGCAGTATTTT.